These T cell receptor beta chains were read from a single sample in a study of blood T cell repertoires in COVID-19. Method: immunoSEQ multiplex PCR; TCRdb's copy keeps in-frame clones and lacks some. This table holds approximately 55,000 clones, about 80% found once. The sequencing input was peripheral blood. These receptors were taken from a man aged 25 to 40 with COVID-19, enrolled during active disease. Both conserved end residues are part of each CDR3. The D gene is left open where the match is weak. Clone size is stated in some rows and not others, as once, few, many or a class when expanded.

V	size	D	length	J	DNA	CDR3
TRBV29-1	NA	NA	14	TRBJ1-2	TGCAGCGTTGAAGCCGGGGGGGCGGACTATGGCTACACCTTC	CSVEAGGADYGYTF
TRBV2	NA	NA	14	TRBJ1-5	TGTGCCAGCAGTGAGGGGCAGGGCGGTCAGCCCCAGCATTTT	CASSEGQGGQPQHF
TRBV27	NA	TRBD1	15	TRBJ2-1	TGTGCCAGCAGCTCGGGAACAGGGGTTTGGAATGAGCAGTTCTTC	CASSSGTGVWNEQFF
TRBV2	NA	NA	14	TRBJ1-2	TGTGCCAGCAGTAGATTAGTGACAAGTTATGGCTACACCTTC	CASSRLVTSYGYTF
TRBV27	NA	TRBD1	14	TRBJ1-5	TGTGCCAGCTATTTCGGGGACAGGGATCAGCCCCAGCATTTT	CASYFGDRDQPQHF
TRBV7-3	NA	NA	13	TRBJ1-1	TGTGCCAGCAGCTTGAGAATGAACACTGAAGCTTTCTTT	CASSLRMNTEAFF
TRBV30	NA	TRBD1	12	TRBJ1-2	TGTGCCGTCTGGACAGGAGAATATGGCTACACCTTC	CAVWTGEYGYTF
TRBV6-5	few	TRBD1	12	TRBJ1-4	TGTGCCACGGGACAGGAGAATGAAAAACTGTTTTTT	CATGQENEKLFF
TRBV30	NA	NA	12	TRBJ2-6	TGTGCCCGAGACTCTGGGGCCAACGTCCTGACTTTC	CARDSGANVLTF
TRBV30	NA	NA	13	TRBJ1-4	TGTGCCTGGAGCCTCCCTCCGTTAGAGGAACTGTTTTTT	CAWSLPPLEELFF
TRBV6-1	NA	TRBD2	17	TRBJ2-3	TGTGCCAGCAGTGAATGGGGGGGGTGGGCGGCATTAGATACGCAGTATTTT	CASSEWGGWAALDTQYF
TRBV7-9	NA	TRBD1	14	TRBJ1-2	TGTGCCAGCAGCTTAACAACAGGGGGAAGGGGCTACACCTTC	CASSLTTGGRGYTF
TRBV5-6	NA	TRBD1	15	TRBJ2-7	TGTGCCAGCAGCTTGCGGGGACAGGGATTTGACGAGCAGTACTTC	CASSLRGQGFDEQYF
TRBV5-4	NA	NA	12	TRBJ2-3	TGTGCCAGCAGCTTAGTAGCGGATACGCAGTATTTT	CASSLVADTQYF
TRBV6-1	once	TRBD1	15	TRBJ1-2	TGTGCCAGCAGTGAAGGGACAGGGGGAGGCTATGGCTACACCTTC	CASSEGTGGGYGYTF
TRBV5-4	NA	NA	14	TRBJ1-2	TGTGCCAGCAGCTTACAGGGTATAATGGAAGGCTACACCTTC	CASSLQGIMEGYTF
TRBV6-2/TRBV6-3	NA	NA	14	TRBJ1-1	TGTGCCAGCAGTTACGTAGGGCGGGACACTGAAGCTTTCTTT	CASSYVGRDTEAFF
TRBV5-1	few	TRBD1	16	TRBJ2-7	TGCGCCAGCAGCTCTTCCGGGACAGGGAGTAGCTACGAGCAGTACTTC	CASSSSGTGSSYEQYF
TRBV3-1/TRBV3-2	NA	TRBD2	20	TRBJ2-7	TGTGCCAGCAGCCAAGAGGGACTAGCGGGGGGAAAAGTTCTACCCTACGAGCAGTACTTC	CASSQEGLAGGKVLPYEQYF
TRBV4-1	NA	TRBD2	15	TRBJ2-7	TGCGCCAGCAGCCAAGACCCCAGCGGGGAGGTCGAGCAGTACTTC	CASSQDPSGEVEQYF